This is a list of T cell receptor beta chains from one sample in a study of glioma-infiltrating T cells. TCRdb re-called the multiplex PCR reads through MiXCR, storing one row per CDR3 protein. Among 300,000 to 400,000 distinct CDR3 sequences, 41% were seen once, and the ten largest hold around 13%. The sample comprised glioma tissue, nonneoplastic brain tissue, or PBMCs (not recorded which). Every receptor here comes from a human donor with low-grade glioma or glioblastoma, undergoing nonglioma brain surgery, or in good health (not recorded which). Each CDR3 is given with its conserved first and last residue. D genes are given only for firm matches. Clone size, where shown, is once, few, many, or a class for clones that have expanded.

D: TRBD1
V: TRBV4-2
size: -
J: TRBJ2-1
DNA: TGTGCCAGCAGCCAAGAGCCAGGGGGTAGCTCCTACAATGAGCAGTTCTTC
CDR3: CASSQEPGGSSYNEQFF

D: -
V: TRBV18
size: few
J: TRBJ2-7
DNA: TGTGCCAGCTCACCCGGACTTGACTACGAGCAGTACTTC
CDR3: CASSPGLDYEQYF

D: -
V: TRBV27
size: few
J: TRBJ1-4
DNA: TGTGCCAGCAGTTCCCCGATTAGGAGGGAAAAACTGTTTTTT
CDR3: CASSSPIRREKLFF

D: -
V: TRBV25-1
size: few
J: TRBJ2-6
DNA: TGTGCCAGCAGTGAGGGCCGAACCCAGGCAAGCTCTGGGGCCAACGTCCTGACTTTC
CDR3: CASSEGRTQASSGANVLTF

D: -
V: TRBV6-2/TRBV6-3
size: -
J: TRBJ2-6
DNA: TGTGCCAGCAGAAGTCCCTCTGTGGCTAACGTCCTGACTTTC
CDR3: CASRSPSVANVLTF

D: -
V: TRBV6-1
size: -
J: TRBJ2-1
DNA: TGTGCCAGCAGTTCCCCTCGCGGGAAATACAATGAGCAGTTCTTC
CDR3: CASSSPRGKYNEQFF

D: -
V: TRBV5-1
size: few
J: TRBJ1-1
DNA: TGCGCCAGCAGCTTGGCAAGGATCGGCGCTGAAGCTTTCTTT
CDR3: CASSLARIGAEAFF

D: -
V: TRBV28
size: -
J: TRBJ2-1
DNA: TGTGCCATCAGTTTATCGGAGATTTCCTACAATGAGCAGTTCTTC
CDR3: CAISLSEISYNEQFF

D: -
V: TRBV7-2
size: few
J: TRBJ2-2
DNA: TGTGCCAGCAGCTTAGAGGGCACCGGGGAGCTGTTTTTT
CDR3: CASSLEGTGELFF

D: TRBD1
V: TRBV19
size: many
J: TRBJ1-2
DNA: TGTGCCACCACACTCGGACAGGGGATGTTTGGCTACACCTTC
CDR3: CATTLGQGMFGYTF